The clone carrying this T cell receptor (beta chain) was counted at least ten times. Its target is unknown. TCR beta CDR3 sequences were amplified from RNA transcripts. With the HTBI primer set, the TCR CDR3 went through a first round of RT-PCR. TCRdb reprocessed the multiplex PCR reads with MiXCR, giving one entry per CDR3 protein. Here the sample spans a few hundred thousand distinct CDR3 sequences, about a sixth being singletons. The data stem from a study of T cells in Graves' hyperthyroidism and ophthalmopathy. Study-wide findings and caveats: Most clonotypes expanded in the thyroid (above 0.001) were also present in blood.

V was clipped by 0 bases and J by 5 bases; unmatched bases: 6. This CDR3 region has 16 residues. Per germline, CDR1 KGHSH and CDR2 LQKENI. The chain combines TRBV18 with TRBJ2-5; 10 nucleotides agree with TRBD1. The sample consisted of blood. The receptor was derived from a woman between 40 and 50 years old with Graves' ophthalmopathy. The CDR3 region is CASSPPSGTGVETQYF. The DNA for the CDR3 is TGTGCCAGCTCACCACCGTCCGGGACAGGGGTGGAGACCCAGTACTTC.